This T cell receptor (beta chain) was identified during a study of patients and donors after allogeneic stem cell transplantation. In this sample, this clonotype turned up a few times. The CDR3 loop spans 14 amino acids. Trimming cost V 0 bases and J 1 base, with 9 bases left between them. CDR1 DFQATT and CDR2 SNEGSKA come from the germline V gene (reference sequence). TCRdb recomputed calls from the RT-PCR reads with MiXCR, one row per CDR3 protein. This table holds about 200,000 distinct CDR3 sequences, around two fifths found once. The chain joins TRBV20-1 to TRBJ1-1; D is possibly TRBD1 (5 bases). Sequences were obtained from blood, either unsorted or a sorted T cell fraction (not recorded which). The clonotype was recovered from a human donor who was either an allogeneic HSCT recipient or a stem cell or donor lymphocyte infusion donor (not recorded which). It is not recorded whose cells these are; they may come from a transplant donor. The CDR3 loop reads CSARDRTQNTEAFF. The CDR3, as DNA: TGCAGTGCTAGAGATCGGACACAGAACACTGAAGCTTTCTTT.